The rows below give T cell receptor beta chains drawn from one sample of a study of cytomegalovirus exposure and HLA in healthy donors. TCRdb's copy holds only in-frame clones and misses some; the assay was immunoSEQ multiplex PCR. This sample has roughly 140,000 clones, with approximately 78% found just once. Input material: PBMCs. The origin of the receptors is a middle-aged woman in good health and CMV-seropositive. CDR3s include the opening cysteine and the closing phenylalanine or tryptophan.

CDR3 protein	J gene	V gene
CATRSSAGDRNYNEQFF	TRBJ2-1	TRBV15
CATSRDDGQGATDTQYF	TRBJ2-3	TRBV15
CASSPPTGGTDTQYF	TRBJ2-3	TRBV18
CASSPTGITEAFF	TRBJ1-1	TRBV4-3
CSVEDRGFHEQYF	TRBJ2-7	TRBV29-1
CASSQDPPHGGEAFF	TRBJ1-1	TRBV4-1
CASSQGFGGWDTEAFF	TRBJ1-1	TRBV14
CASSVAFGFGGDTQYF	TRBJ2-3	TRBV9
CASSRDGYSNQPQHF	TRBJ1-5	TRBV7-6
CASSLRPAGSTDTQYF	TRBJ2-3	TRBV11-2
CASSIQGAYNEQFF	TRBJ2-1	TRBV19
CASSLVGVNEQYF	TRBJ2-5	TRBV5-4
CASNSHTVETGFYGYTF	TRBJ1-2	TRBV28
CAISEMGPAGEPQHF	TRBJ1-5	TRBV10-3
CAISDKDRNFF	TRBJ1-1	TRBV10-3
CASSMGQGAGEEQFF	TRBJ2-1	TRBV2
CASSQEYTGGRVRTEAFF	TRBJ1-1	TRBV4-2
CASSGDRPEQFF	TRBJ2-1	TRBV6-6
CASSLGPGQRYEQYF	TRBJ2-7	TRBV27
CASSLENRARKLFF	TRBJ1-4	TRBV5-8
CASSLGGSGANVLTF	TRBJ2-6	TRBV5-1
CASSQEGGLSTDTQYF	TRBJ2-3	TRBV4-2
CASSLRTSGGDEQFF	TRBJ2-1	TRBV9
CARGRAASYEQYF	TRBJ2-7	TRBV2
CASSGRGNAYEQYF	-	TRBV13
CASRVAGDGRDTQYF	TRBJ2-3	TRBV5-4
CASSGGLGVTSNQPQHF	TRBJ1-5	TRBV2
CASSIGYTEAFF	TRBJ1-1	TRBV19
CASSPNKGDGYTF	TRBJ1-2	TRBV18
CASSISSTGDNSNQPQHF	TRBJ1-5	TRBV19
CASSPAGAGGLVGELFF	TRBJ2-2	TRBV7-2
CASSLPGGAAIQETQYF	TRBJ2-5	TRBV28
CASSPRTGKETQYF	TRBJ2-5	TRBV19
CASSLGLAGNEQFF	TRBJ2-1	TRBV7-2
CASSSSDRYNEQFF	TRBJ2-1	TRBV5-6
CASSNIIRDYTF	TRBJ1-2	TRBV19
CASTSGTGSSYEQYF	TRBJ2-7	TRBV19
CASTKDRGSNEKLFF	TRBJ1-4	TRBV5-4
CASSPGTGDYGYTF	TRBJ1-2	TRBV18
CSASRGYEQYF	TRBJ2-7	TRBV20-1
CASSLGGSNEQFF	TRBJ2-1	TRBV11-3
CASSYSWGAGNTIYF	TRBJ1-3	TRBV6-5
CASSLDRVPRADHF	TRBJ1-5	TRBV5-5
CASSILGQGGGSPLHF	TRBJ1-6	TRBV19
CASSLGRGTVNEQFF	TRBJ2-1	TRBV5-1
CASSRGGLNNEQFF	TRBJ2-1	TRBV19
CASSKAQTDSNYGYTF	TRBJ1-2	TRBV21-1
CASSQTGGNQPQHF	TRBJ1-5	TRBV11-2
CASSQDHRTGGPYEQYF	TRBJ2-7	TRBV4-2
CASSLATGLGNTIYF	TRBJ1-3	TRBV5-6
CASSPSRGLNTGELFF	TRBJ2-2	TRBV28
CASSPDGGDYEQYF	TRBJ2-7	TRBV5-1
CASSFPAGGEQFF	TRBJ2-1	TRBV13
CASSISYNEQFF	TRBJ2-1	TRBV19
CASRRDRRGLAQYF	TRBJ2-5	TRBV7-2
CASSADSLTGELFF	TRBJ2-2	TRBV11-3
CASSPLLAGGQETQYF	TRBJ2-5	TRBV7-9
CASGLGSGTDTQYF	TRBJ2-3	TRBV6-5
CASSIVTGATGELFF	TRBJ2-2	TRBV19